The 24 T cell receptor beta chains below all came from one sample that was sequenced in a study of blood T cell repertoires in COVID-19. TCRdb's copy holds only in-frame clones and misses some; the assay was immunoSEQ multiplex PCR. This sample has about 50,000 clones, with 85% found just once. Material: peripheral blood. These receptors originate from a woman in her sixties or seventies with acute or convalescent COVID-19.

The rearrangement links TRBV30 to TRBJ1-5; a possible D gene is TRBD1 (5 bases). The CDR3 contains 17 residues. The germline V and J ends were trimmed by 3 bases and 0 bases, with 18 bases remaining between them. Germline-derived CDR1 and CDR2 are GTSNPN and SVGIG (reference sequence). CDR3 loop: CAWSPGTGDNSNQPQHF. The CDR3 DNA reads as TGTGCCTGGAGCCCTGGTACGGGGGATAATAGCAATCAGCCCCAGCATTTT.

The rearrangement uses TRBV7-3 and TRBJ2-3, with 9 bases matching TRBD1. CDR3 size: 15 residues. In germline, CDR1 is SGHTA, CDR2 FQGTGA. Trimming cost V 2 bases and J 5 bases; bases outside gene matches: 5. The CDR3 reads CASSLFPDRGDTQYF. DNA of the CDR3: TGTGCCAGCAGCTTATTCCCGGACAGGGGAGATACGCAGTATTTT.

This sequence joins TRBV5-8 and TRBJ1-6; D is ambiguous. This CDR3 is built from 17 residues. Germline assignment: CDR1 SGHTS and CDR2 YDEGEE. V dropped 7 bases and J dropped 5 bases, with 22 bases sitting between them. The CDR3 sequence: CASPLPAVIRNNSPLHF. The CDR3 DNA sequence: TGTGCCAGCCCCTTACCGGCAGTAATCAGGAATAATTCACCCCTCCACTTT.

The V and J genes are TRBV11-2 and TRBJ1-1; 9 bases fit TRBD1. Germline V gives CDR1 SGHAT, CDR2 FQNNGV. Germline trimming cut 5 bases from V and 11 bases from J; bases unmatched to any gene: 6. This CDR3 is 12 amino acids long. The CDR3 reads CASSPQGAGAFF. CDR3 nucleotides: TGTGCCAGCAGCCCACAGGGGGCGGGGGCTTTCTTT.

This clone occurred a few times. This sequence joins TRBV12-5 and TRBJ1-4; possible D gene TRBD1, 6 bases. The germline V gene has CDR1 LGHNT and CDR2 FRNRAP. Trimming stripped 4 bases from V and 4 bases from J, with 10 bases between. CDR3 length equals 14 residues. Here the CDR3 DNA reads TGTGCTAGTGGTTCCGGACAGATTAATGAAAAACTGTTTTTT. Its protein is CASGSGQINEKLFF.

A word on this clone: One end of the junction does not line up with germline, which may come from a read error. CDR3 DNA: TGTGCCAGCAGCCTAGCGCACGGACTAGGCTATGAGCAGTTCTTC. Protein product: CASSLAHGLGYEQFF. This rearrangement joins TRBV7-9 to TRBJ2-1; TRBD2 agrees at 7 bases. Germline V gives CDR1 SEHNR, CDR2 FQNEAQ (reference sequence). There are 15 residues in the CDR3.

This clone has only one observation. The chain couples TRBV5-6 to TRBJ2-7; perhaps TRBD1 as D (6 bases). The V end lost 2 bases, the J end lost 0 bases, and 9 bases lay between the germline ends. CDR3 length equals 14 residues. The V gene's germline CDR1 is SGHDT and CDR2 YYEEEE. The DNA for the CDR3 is TGTGCCAGCAGCTTAGGGGGAAGCTCCTACGAGCAGTACTTC. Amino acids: CASSLGGSSYEQYF.

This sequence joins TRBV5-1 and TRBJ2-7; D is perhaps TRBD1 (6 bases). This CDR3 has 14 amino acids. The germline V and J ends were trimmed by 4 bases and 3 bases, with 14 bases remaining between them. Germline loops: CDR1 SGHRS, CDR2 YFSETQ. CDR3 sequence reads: CASSPTETGYEQYF. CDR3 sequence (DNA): TGCGCCAGCAGCCCGACGGAGACAGGCTACGAGCAGTACTTC.

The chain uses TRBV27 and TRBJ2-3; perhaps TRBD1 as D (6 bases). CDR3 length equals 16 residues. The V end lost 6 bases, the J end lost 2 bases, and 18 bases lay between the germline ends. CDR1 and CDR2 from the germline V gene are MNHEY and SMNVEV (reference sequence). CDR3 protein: CASRLTGPSFTDTQYF. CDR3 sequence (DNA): TGTGCCAGCAGACTTACAGGGCCTTCTTTCACAGATACGCAGTATTTT.

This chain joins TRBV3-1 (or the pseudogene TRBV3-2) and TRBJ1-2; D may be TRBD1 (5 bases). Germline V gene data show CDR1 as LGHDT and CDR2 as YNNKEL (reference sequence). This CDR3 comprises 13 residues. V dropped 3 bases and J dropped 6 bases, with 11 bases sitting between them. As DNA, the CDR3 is TGTGCCAGCAGCCAGCGGACAAGTCATGGCTACACCTTC. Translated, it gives CASSQRTSHGYTF.

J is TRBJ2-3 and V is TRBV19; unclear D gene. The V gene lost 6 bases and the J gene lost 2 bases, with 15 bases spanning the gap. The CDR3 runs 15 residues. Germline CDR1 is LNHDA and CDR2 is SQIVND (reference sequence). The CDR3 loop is CASSRPGSHTDTQYF. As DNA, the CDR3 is TGTGCCAGTAGCCGACCCGGGTCCCACACAGATACGCAGTATTTT.

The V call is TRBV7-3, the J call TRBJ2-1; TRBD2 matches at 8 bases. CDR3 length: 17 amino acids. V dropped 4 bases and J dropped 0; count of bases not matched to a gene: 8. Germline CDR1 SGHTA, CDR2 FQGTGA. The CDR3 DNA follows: TGTGCCAGCAGCTCCCGGGGCGGGAGGTTCTCCTACAATGAGCAGTTCTTC. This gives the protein CASSSRGGRFSYNEQFF.

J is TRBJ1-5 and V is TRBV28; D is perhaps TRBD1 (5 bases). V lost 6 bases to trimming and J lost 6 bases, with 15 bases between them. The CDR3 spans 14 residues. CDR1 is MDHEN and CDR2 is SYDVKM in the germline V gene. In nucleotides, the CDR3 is TGTGCCAGCAGCCTCCCGGGGGAGCGTCAGCCCCAGCATTTT. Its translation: CASSLPGERQPQHF.

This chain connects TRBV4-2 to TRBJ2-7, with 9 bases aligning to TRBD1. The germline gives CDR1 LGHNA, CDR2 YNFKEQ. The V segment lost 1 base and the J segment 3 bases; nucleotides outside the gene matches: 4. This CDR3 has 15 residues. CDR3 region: CASSQGTGAIYEQYF. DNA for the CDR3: TGTGCCAGCAGCCAAGGGACAGGGGCAATCTACGAGCAGTACTTC.

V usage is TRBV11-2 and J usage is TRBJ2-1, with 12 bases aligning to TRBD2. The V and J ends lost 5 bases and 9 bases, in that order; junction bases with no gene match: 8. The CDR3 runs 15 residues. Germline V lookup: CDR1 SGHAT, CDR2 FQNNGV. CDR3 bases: TGTGCCAGCAGCCCGACTAGCGGGAGAGTTGGTGAGCAGTTCTTC. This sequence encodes CASSPTSGRVGEQFF.

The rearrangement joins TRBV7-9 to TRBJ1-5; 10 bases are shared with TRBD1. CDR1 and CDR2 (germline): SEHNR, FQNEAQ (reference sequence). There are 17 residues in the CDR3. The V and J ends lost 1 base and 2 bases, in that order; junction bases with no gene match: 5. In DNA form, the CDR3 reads TGTGCCAGCAGCTTAGGGGGGACAGGGGTTGGCAATCAGCCCCAGCATTTT. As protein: CASSLGGTGVGNQPQHF. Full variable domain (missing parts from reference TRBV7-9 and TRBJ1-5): DTGVSQNPRHKITKRGQNVTFRCDPISEHNRLYWYRQTLGQGPEFLTYFQNEAQLEKSRLLSDRFSAERPKGSFSTLEIQRTEQGDSAMYLCASSLGGTGVGNQPQHFGDGTRLSIL.

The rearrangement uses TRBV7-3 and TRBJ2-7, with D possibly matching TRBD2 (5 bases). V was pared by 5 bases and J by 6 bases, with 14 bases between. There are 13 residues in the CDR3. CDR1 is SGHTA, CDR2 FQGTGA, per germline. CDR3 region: CASSRDPKGEQYF. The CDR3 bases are TGTGCCAGCAGCCGGGATCCAAAGGGCGAGCAGTACTTC.

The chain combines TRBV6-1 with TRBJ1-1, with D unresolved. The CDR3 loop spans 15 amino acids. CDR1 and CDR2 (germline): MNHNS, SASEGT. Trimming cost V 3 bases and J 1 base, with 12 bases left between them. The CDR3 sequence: CASSESGLSNTEAFF. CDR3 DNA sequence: TGTGCCAGCAGTGAGAGCGGACTATCGAACACTGAAGCTTTCTTT.

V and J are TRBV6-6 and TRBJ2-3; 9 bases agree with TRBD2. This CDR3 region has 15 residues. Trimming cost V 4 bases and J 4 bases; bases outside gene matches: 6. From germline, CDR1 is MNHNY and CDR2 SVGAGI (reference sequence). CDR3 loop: CASSSLERGADTQYF. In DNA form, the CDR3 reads TGTGCCAGCAGTTCCCTGGAGCGGGGGGCAGATACGCAGTATTTT.

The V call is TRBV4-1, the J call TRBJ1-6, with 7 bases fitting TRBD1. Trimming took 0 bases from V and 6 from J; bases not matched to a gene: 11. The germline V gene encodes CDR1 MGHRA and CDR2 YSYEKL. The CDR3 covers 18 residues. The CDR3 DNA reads TGCGCCAGCAGCCAAGAATTAACCGGGACAGACCTTAATTCACCCCTCCACTTT. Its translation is CASSQELTGTDLNSPLHF.

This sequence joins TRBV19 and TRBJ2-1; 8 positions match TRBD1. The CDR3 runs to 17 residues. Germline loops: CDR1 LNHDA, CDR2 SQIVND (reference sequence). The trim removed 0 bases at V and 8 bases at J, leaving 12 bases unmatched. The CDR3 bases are TGTGCCAGTAGTATAGAGGCCGGGACAGGTGTACTAGATGAGCAGTTCTTC. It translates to CASSIEAGTGVLDEQFF.

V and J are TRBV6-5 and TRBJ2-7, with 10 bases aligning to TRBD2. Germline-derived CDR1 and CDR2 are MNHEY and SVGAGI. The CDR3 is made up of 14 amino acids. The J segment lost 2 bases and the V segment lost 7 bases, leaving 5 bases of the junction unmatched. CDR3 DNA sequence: TGTGCCAGCAACCTTAGCGGGAGGACCTACGAGCAGTACTTC. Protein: CASNLSGRTYEQYF.

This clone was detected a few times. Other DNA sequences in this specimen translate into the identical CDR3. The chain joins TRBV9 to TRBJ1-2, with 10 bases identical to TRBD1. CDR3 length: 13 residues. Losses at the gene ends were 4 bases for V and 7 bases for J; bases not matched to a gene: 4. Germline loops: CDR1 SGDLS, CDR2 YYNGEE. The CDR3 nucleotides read TGTGCCAGCAGCACCGACAGGGGGCTTGGCTACACCTTC. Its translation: CASSTDRGLGYTF.

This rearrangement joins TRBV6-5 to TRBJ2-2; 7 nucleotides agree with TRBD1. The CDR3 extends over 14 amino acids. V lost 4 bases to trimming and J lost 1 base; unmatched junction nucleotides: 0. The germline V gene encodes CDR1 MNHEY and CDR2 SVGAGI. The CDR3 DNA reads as TGTGCCAGCAGTTGGACAGGGAACACCGGGGAGCTGTTTTTT. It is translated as CASSWTGNTGELFF.